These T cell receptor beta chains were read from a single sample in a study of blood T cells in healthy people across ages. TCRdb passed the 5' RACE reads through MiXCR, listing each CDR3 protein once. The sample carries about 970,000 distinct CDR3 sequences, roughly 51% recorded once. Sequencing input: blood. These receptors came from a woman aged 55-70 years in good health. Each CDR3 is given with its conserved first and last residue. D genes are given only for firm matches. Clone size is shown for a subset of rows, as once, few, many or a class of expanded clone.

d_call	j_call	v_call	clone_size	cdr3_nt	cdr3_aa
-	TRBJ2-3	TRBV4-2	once	TGTGCCAGCAGCCCCAGGGACCGCCGAGGGACAGATACGCAGTATTTT	CASSPRDRRGTDTQYF
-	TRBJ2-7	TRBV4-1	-	TGCGCCAGCAGCCAAGACGAGGGCTGGGGCGAGCAGTACTTC	CASSQDEGWGEQYF
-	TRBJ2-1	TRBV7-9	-	TGTGCCAGCAACTTTGCGCCTTCTAATGAGCAGTTCTTC	CASNFAPSNEQFF
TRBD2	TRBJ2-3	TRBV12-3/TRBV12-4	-	TGTGCCAGCAGTACACGAGCGGGAGGAGATACGCAGTATTTT	CASSTRAGGDTQYF
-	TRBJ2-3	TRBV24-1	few	TGTGCCGCAACAGGGCCTCACACAGATACGCAGTATTTT	CAATGPHTDTQYF
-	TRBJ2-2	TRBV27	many	TGTGCCAGCAGTTTAGTTAGCAACACCGGGGAGCTGTTTTTT	CASSLVSNTGELFF
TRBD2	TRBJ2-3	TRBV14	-	TGTGCCAGCAGCCGTCCGTTAGCGGGAGTCACAGATACGCAGTATTTT	CASSRPLAGVTDTQYF
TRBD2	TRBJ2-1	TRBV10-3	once	TGTGCCATCAAGGGAGCGGGAGGGGCCAATGAGCAGTTCTTC	CAIKGAGGANEQFF
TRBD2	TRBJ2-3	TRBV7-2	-	TGTGCCATAGGGAGGGCCTTAGATACGCAGTATTTT	CAIGRALDTQYF
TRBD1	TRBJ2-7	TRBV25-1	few	TGTGCCAGCTCCGACAGGGCAGGGGAGCAGTACTTC	CASSDRAGEQYF
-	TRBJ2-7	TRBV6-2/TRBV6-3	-	TGTGCCAGCAGTTACTCGCCCCTTGTGGGGGGGCTCTACGAGCAGTACTTC	CASSYSPLVGGLYEQYF
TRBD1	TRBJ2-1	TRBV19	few	TGTGCCAGTAGTATCGGACAGGGGACCTACAATGAGCAGTTCTTC	CASSIGQGTYNEQFF
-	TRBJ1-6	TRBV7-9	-	TGTGCCAGCGGAGAGCAGGGTGATAATTCACCCCTCCACTTT	CASGEQGDNSPLHF
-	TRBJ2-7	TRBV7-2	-	TGTGCCAGCAGCTTAAACTTTGCGGGATCGCAGTACTTC	CASSLNFAGSQYF
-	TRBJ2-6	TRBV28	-	TGTGCCAGCAGTTTTGCTTTCTCTGGGGCCAACGTCCTGACTTTC	CASSFAFSGANVLTF
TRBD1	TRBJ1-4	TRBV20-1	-	TGCAGTGTTAATAGGGGGCTCATCGGGAATGAAAAACTGTTTTTT	CSVNRGLIGNEKLFF
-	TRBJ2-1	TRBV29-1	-	TGCAGCGTTGCTCCTGCTCAGGACAATGAGCAGTTCTTC	CSVAPAQDNEQFF
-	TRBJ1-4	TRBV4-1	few	TGCGCCAGCAGCCAATCAGGACCACAGAACAATGAAAAACTGTTTTTT	CASSQSGPQNNEKLFF
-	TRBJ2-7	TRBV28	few	TGTGCCAGCAGCCCTCACGGGGACCCTGGGAGCCACGAGCAGTACTTC	CASSPHGDPGSHEQYF
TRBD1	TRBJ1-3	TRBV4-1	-	TGCGCCAGCAGCCGTACAGGGGGCCATGGATCTGGAAACACCATATATTTT	CASSRTGGHGSGNTIYF
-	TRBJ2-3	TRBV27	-	TGTGCCAGCAGTTTAGTTCGCGCAGATACGCAGTATTTT	CASSLVRADTQYF
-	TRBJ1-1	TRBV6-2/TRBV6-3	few	TGTGCCAGCAGGGGCGGAGGATTGAACACTGAAGCTTTCTTT	CASRGGGLNTEAFF
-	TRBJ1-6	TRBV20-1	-	TGCAGTGCTAGGATCCGAGGGAGCCAGGGTTATAATTCACCCCTCCACTTT	CSARIRGSQGYNSPLHF
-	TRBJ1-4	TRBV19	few	TGTGCCAGTCGTGGGGGGCGAGGTGAAAAACTGTTTTTT	CASRGGRGEKLFF
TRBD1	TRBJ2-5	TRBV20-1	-	TGCAGTGCGGGGTCCGGACAGGTATTTCAAGAGACCCAGTACTTC	CSAGSGQVFQETQYF
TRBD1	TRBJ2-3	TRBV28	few	TGTGCCAGCAGACCCAGACAGGGGGCTTCCACCTTGGATGCAGATACGCAGTATTTT	CASRPRQGASTLDADTQYF
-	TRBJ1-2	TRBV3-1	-	TGTGCCAGCAGCCTGACCGGGGGGGGACGGGGTGGCTACACCTTC	CASSLTGGGRGGYTF
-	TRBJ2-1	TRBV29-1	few	TGCAGCGTTGAAGTTCTCCACAATGAGCAGTTCTTC	CSVEVLHNEQFF
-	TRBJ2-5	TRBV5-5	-	TGTGCCAGCAGCAGGGAGGCCAGGGAGCAAGAGACCCAGTACTTC	CASSREAREQETQYF
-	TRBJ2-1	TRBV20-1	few	TGCAGTGCTAGTGGGTCCGGAGGATCCTACAATGAGCAGTTCTTC	CSASGSGGSYNEQFF
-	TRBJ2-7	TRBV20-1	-	TGCAGTGCTAGTACGTCTAGAGGTGCCCACGAGCAGTACTTC	CSASTSRGAHEQYF
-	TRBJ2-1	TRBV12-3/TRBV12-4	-	TGTGCCAGCAGTTGCGGCGGGGCAGGGAATGAGCAGTTCTTC	CASSCGGAGNEQFF
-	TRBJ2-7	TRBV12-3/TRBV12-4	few	TGTGCCAGCAGTTTCTATGGCAGTAGCGCCTACGAGCAGTACTTC	CASSFYGSSAYEQYF
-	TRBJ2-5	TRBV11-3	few	TGTGCCAGCAGCCTTGAGGGGTGGGAGACCCAGTACTTC	CASSLEGWETQYF
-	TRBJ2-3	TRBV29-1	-	TGCAGCGTTGACTCTGGGGTCGGCACAGATACGCAGTATTTT	CSVDSGVGTDTQYF
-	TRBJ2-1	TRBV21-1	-	TGTGCCAGCAGCAATATCGCTAGCTTCTCCTACAATGAGCAGTTCTTC	CASSNIASFSYNEQFF
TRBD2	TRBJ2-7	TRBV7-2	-	TGTGCCAGCAGCTTCAGGACTAGCGGGAGAAATGACGAGCAGTACTTC	CASSFRTSGRNDEQYF
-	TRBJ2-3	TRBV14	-	TGTGCCAGCAGCCAAGTTATCGAGACAGATACGCAGTATTTT	CASSQVIETDTQYF
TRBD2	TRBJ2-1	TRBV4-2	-	TGTGCCAGCAGCCAGTCGTGGACTAGCGGATTAATTAGCTCCTACAATGAGCAGTTCTTC	CASSQSWTSGLISSYNEQFF
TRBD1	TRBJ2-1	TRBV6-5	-	TGTGCCAGCAGTTCCGGAGGGACAGGGAAGTATGAGCAGTTCTTC	CASSSGGTGKYEQFF
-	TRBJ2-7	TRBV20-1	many	TGCAGTGCTAGGATTCCGGGCCTCGACTACGAGCAGTACTTC	CSARIPGLDYEQYF
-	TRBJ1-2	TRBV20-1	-	TGCAGTGCTAGCATTTCAGGAAGCTATGGCTACACCTTC	CSASISGSYGYTF